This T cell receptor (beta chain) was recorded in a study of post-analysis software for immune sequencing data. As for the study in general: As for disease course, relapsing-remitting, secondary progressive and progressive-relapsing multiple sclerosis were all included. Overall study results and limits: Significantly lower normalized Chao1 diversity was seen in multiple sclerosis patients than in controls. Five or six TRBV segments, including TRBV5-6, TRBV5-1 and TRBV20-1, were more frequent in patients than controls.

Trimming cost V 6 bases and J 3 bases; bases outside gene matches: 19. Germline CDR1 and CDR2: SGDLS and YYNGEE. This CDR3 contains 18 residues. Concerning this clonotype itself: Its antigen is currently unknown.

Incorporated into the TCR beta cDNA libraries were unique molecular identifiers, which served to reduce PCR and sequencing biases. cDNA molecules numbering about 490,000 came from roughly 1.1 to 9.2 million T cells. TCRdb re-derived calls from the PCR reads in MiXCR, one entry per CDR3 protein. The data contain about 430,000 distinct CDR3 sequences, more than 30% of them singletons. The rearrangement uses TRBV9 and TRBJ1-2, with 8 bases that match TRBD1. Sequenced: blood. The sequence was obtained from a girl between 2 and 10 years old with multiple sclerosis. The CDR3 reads CASTASVDRDRGYYGYTF. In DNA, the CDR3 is TGTGCCAGCACCGCCTCCGTGGACAGGGATAGGGGTTACTATGGCTACACCTTC.